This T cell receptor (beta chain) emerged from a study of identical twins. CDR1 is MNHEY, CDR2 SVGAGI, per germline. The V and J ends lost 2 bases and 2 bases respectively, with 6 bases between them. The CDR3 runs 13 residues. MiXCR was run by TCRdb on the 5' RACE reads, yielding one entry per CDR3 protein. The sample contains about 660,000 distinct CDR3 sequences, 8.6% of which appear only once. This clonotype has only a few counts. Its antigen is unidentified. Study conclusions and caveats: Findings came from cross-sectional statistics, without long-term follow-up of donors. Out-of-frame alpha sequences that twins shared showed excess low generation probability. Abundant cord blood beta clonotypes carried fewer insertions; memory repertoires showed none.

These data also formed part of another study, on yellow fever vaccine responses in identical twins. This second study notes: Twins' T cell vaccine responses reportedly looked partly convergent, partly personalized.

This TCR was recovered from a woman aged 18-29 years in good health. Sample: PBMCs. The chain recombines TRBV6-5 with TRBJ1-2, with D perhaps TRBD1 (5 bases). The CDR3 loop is CASSYGDNYGYTF. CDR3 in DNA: TGTGCCAGCAGTTACGGGGACAACTATGGCTACACCTTC.